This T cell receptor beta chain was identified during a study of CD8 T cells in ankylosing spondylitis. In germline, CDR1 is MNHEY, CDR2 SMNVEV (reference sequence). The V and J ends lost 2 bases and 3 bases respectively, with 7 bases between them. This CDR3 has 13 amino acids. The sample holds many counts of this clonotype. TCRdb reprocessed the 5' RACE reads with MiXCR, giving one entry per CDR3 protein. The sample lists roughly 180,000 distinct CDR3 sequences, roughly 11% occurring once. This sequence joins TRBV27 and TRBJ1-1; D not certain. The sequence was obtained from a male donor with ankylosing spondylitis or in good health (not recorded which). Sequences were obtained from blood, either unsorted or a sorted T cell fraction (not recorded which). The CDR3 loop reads CASSLMWDTEAFF. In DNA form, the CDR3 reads TGTGCCAGCAGTTTAATGTGGGACACTGAAGCTTTCTTT.